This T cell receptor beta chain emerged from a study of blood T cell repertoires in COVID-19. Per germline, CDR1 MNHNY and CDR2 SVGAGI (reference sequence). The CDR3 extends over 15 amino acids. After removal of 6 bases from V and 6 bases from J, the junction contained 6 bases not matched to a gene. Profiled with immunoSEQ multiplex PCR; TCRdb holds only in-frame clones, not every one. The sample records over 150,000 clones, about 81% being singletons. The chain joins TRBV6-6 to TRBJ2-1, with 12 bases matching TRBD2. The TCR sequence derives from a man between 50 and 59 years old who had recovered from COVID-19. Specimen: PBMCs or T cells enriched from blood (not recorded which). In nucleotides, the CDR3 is TGTGCCAGCAGATATCGACTAGCGGGGGTCAATGAGCAGTTCTTC. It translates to CASRYRLAGVNEQFF.